A single sample is the source of the 17 T cell receptor beta chains below, sequenced in a study of response to subunit inactivated influenza vaccine. TCRdb used MiXCR to reprocess the RT-PCR reads, holding one entry per CDR3 protein. The sample holds 450,000 to 500,000 distinct CDR3 sequences, 9.5% to 12% seen once. The source was PBMCs from blood, collected roughly 48 days after vaccination. Receptors originate from a man aged 45-60 years who received an inactivated influenza vaccine.

In its sample, this clonotype was seen many times. V gene TRBV20-1 combines with J gene TRBJ2-7; 7 nucleotides agree with TRBD1. Germline-derived CDR1 and CDR2 are DFQATT and SNEGSKA (reference sequence). V shed 3 bases and J 2 bases; nucleotides not matched to a gene: 4. The CDR3 length is 13 residues. CDR3 bases: TGCAGTGCTAGGGACAGGATTACCTACGAGCAGTACTTC. The encoded protein is CSARDRITYEQYF.

Only a few counts were recorded for this clonotype. This chain joins TRBV12-3 or TRBV12-4 and TRBJ2-2; no clear D gene. Trimming left V 4 bases short and J 2 bases short, with 11 bases between. The CDR3 is made up of 15 amino acids. Here the CDR3 reads CASSYRLVNTGELFF. The CDR3 nucleotides are TGTGCCAGCAGTTACCGATTGGTCAACACCGGGGAGCTGTTTTTT.

The rearrangement uses TRBV4-2 and TRBJ2-3; 12 bases fit TRBD2. In germline, CDR1 is LGHNA, CDR2 YNFKEQ. This CDR3 spans 19 amino acids. Trimming took 1 base from V and 5 from J; bases not matched to a gene: 13. CDR3 nucleotide sequence: TGTGCCAGCAGCCAAGCCCCAACGGCGCTAGCGGGAGGGTTAGATACGCAGTATTTT. Its translation is CASSQAPTALAGGLDTQYF.

In this sample, this clonotype turned up a few times. Here the CDR3 reads CASSYLRSSTDTQYF. In nucleotides, the CDR3 is TGCGCCAGCAGCTATTTAAGATCTAGCACAGATACGCAGTATTTT. This rearrangement joins TRBV5-1 to TRBJ2-3, with D unclear. CDR1 is SGHRS, CDR2 YFSETQ, per germline. Trimming left V 3 bases short and J 0 bases short, with 11 bases between. CDR3 length: 15 residues.

There are many counts of this clonotype. This sequence joins TRBV5-1 and TRBJ2-5; 10 bases align to TRBD1. Germline V gene sequence: CDR1 SGHRS, CDR2 YFSETQ. The CDR3 has 17 amino acids. V dropped 3 bases and J dropped 4; count of bases not matched to a gene: 12. The CDR3 region has the DNA TGCGCCAGCAGCTCGCGTTACCGGACAGGGGGAGGAGAGACCCAGTACTTC. Translated, it gives CASSSRYRTGGGETQYF.

As regards this clonotype: The germline gene is not matched at one end of the junction; a read error may be the cause. This chain links TRBV6-1 with TRBJ2-7, with TRBD2 identical over 12 bases. This CDR3 region has 15 residues. Germline V gene lookup returns CDR1 MNHNS and CDR2 SASEGT. The CDR3 DNA reads as TGTGCCAGCAGGGAAGCTAGCGGGAGGGCATACGAGCAGTACTTC. It codes for CASREASGRAYEQYF.

The chain employs TRBV12-3 or TRBV12-4 and TRBJ2-1; 7 bases align to TRBD1. The trim removed 2 bases at V and 8 bases at J, leaving 9 bases unmatched. CDR3 length equals 15 residues. The CDR3 region is CASSLRQGHFDEQFF. The CDR3 nucleotides read TGTGCCAGCAGTTTACGACAGGGACACTTCGATGAGCAGTTCTTC.

This sequence joins TRBV29-1 and TRBJ2-2; 7 bases match TRBD2. Germline V lookup: CDR1 SQVTM, CDR2 ANQGSEA. With 4 bases clipped from V and 6 bases from J, the junction kept 11 bases outside the gene matches. There are 15 residues in the CDR3. In nucleotides, the CDR3 is TGCAGCGTTGTAGACGGGACTATGTTCTCCGGGGAGCTGTTTTTT. This encodes CSVVDGTMFSGELFF.

This clonotype was detected many times. The chain couples TRBV27 to TRBJ2-5, with D perhaps given as TRBD1 or TRBD2 (6 bases each). Germline assignment: CDR1 MNHEY and CDR2 SMNVEV (reference sequence). Trimming took 1 base from V and 2 from J, leaving 14 bases between them. The CDR3 is 16 residues long. The CDR3 here is CASSLFPGARQETQYF. CDR3 nucleotides: TGTGCCAGCAGTTTATTTCCGGGGGCAAGACAAGAGACCCAGTACTTC.

V usage is TRBV30 and J usage is TRBJ2-7; D remains ambiguous. This CDR3 is 13 amino acids long. V lost 2 bases, J lost 2 bases, and 10 bases lay in between. Per germline, CDR1 GTSNPN and CDR2 SVGIG (reference sequence). The CDR3 loop reads CAWSWSPTYEQYF. CDR3 sequence (DNA): TGTGCCTGGAGTTGGAGTCCCACCTACGAGCAGTACTTC.

This clonotype was counted between two and nine times. This chain connects TRBV5-1 to TRBJ2-3; 7 bases line up with TRBD2. The germline CDR1 and CDR2 sequences are SGHRS and YFSETQ. This CDR3 is 14 amino acids long. V shed 4 bases, J shed 2 bases, and the junction held 4 bases outside the gene matches. CDR3 sequence reads: CASSPQRDTDTQYF. CDR3 coding DNA: TGCGCCAGCAGCCCCCAGCGGGACACAGATACGCAGTATTTT.

This clonotype was counted at least ten times. The chain has TRBV25-1 and TRBJ2-7; no clear D. V was clipped by 10 bases and J by 1 base, with 14 bases between them. Germline V gene lookup returns CDR1 MGHDK and CDR2 SYGVNS. CDR3 length: 13 residues. For the CDR3, the DNA is TGTGCCACTCGCACTGGTGCATCCTACGAGCAGTACTTC. Its translation: CATRTGASYEQYF.

The chain uses TRBV12-3 or TRBV12-4 and TRBJ2-7, with TRBD1 matching 9 bases. The CDR3 totals 13 residues. The ends lost 6 bases at V and 5 bases at J; junction bases unmatched: 5. CDR3 sequence: CASRDRGFHEQYF. In nucleotides, the CDR3 is TGTGCCAGCAGGGACAGGGGTTTTCACGAGCAGTACTTC.

The V call is TRBV5-1, the J call TRBJ2-1; TRBD1 aligns across 7 bases. Germline V lookup: CDR1 SGHRS, CDR2 YFSETQ. The CDR3 contains 18 residues. J gave up 3 bases and V 0 bases, and 12 bases lay outside the gene matches. CDR3 in amino acids: CASSLARGSGGFYNEQFF. The CDR3 DNA reads as TGCGCCAGCAGCTTGGCCAGGGGGTCAGGGGGTTTCTACAATGAGCAGTTCTTC.

This clonotype turned up a few times. The chain carries TRBV28 and TRBJ1-2; D unclear. The V end lost 6 bases, the J end lost 0 bases, and 8 bases lay between the germline ends. This CDR3 comprises 13 residues. Per the germline V gene, CDR1 is MDHEN and CDR2 is SYDVKM. CDR3 protein: CASSQNTNYGYTF. CDR3 coding DNA: TGTGCCAGCAGCCAGAATACTAACTATGGCTACACCTTC.

In this sample, this clonotype turned up a few times. J is TRBJ2-3 and V is TRBV24-1, with D maybe TRBD2 (7 bases). Trimming shortened V by 1 base and J by 4 bases, and 11 bases separated the two germline ends. The germline V gene has CDR1 KGHDR and CDR2 SFDVKD. This CDR3 has 15 amino acids. The chain's CDR3 is CATSDFGGGADTQYF. The CDR3 DNA follows: TGTGCCACCAGTGATTTTGGGGGGGGCGCAGATACGCAGTATTTT.

J is TRBJ1-3 and V is TRBV7-2; 9 positions agree with TRBD1. The germline V gene encodes CDR1 SGHTA and CDR2 FQGNSA. V shed 2 bases, J shed 0 bases, and the junction held 5 bases outside the gene matches. This CDR3 is built from 17 residues. CDR3 DNA sequence: TGTGCCAGCAGCTTAAGCGGGACAGGGAGCTCTGGAAACACCATATATTTT. Amino acid sequence: CASSLSGTGSSGNTIYF.